This note documents a single TCR beta chain sequence. The antigen remains unidentified. This PCR relied on a set of 60 Vbeta primers and 13 Jbeta primers. Produced via immunoSEQ multiplex PCR; TCRdb's table is partial and in-frame only. Here the sample spans about 150,000 clones, roughly four fifths being singletons. The sample is drawn from a study of cytomegalovirus exposure and HLA in healthy donors. Findings and limits, study-wide: The study found most TCR sequences rare, yet found some public TCRs in many donors.

The sequenced sample was PBMCs. This receptor was obtained from a man aged 30 to 39 in good health and CMV-seronegative.

In nucleotides, the CDR3 is TGTGCCAGCAGCTTAGGTCAGGAACGCCAGCATTTT. Translating it yields CASSLGQERQHF. The gene calls are TRBV7-9 and TRBJ1-5; D is unclear. The CDR3 length is 12 residues. V was pared by 1 base and J by 12 bases, with 10 bases between. Germline CDR1 is SEHNR and CDR2 is FQNEAQ (reference sequence).